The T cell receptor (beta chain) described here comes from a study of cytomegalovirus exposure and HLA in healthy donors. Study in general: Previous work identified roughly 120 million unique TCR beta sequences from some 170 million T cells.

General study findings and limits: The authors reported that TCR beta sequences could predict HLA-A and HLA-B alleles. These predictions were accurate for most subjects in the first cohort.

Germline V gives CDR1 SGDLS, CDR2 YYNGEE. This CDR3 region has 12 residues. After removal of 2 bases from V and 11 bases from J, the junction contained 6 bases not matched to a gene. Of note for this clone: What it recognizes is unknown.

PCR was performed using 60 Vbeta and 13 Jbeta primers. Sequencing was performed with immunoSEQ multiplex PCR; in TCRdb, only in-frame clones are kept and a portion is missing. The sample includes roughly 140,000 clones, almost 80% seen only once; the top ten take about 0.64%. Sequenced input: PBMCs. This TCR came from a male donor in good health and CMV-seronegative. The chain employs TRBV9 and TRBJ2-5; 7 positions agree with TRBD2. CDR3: CASSVDAGEQYF. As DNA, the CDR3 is TGTGCCAGCAGCGTGGACGCGGGGGAGCAGTACTTC.